This T cell receptor (beta chain) was recovered during a study of blood T cell repertoires in COVID-19. J was trimmed by 5 bases and V by 2 bases; bases with no gene match: 2. This CDR3 has 13 residues. Germline V gene sequence: CDR1 SEHNR, CDR2 FQNEAQ (reference sequence). This clone was counted once. Profiled with immunoSEQ multiplex PCR; TCRdb holds only in-frame clones, not every one. The sample has around 260,000 clones; approximately 86% are singletons. Sequencing input: peripheral blood. The sequence was obtained from a man younger than 45 with active or convalescent COVID-19. This sequence joins TRBV7-9 and TRBJ1-2; TRBD1 agrees at 7 bases. CDR3 loop: CASSLQGGYGYTF. In nucleotides, the CDR3 is TGTGCCAGCAGCTTACAGGGGGGATATGGCTACACCTTC.